This T cell receptor beta chain was identified in a study of response to subunit inactivated influenza vaccine (dated by TCRdb to 2017 to 2018). For context, the study as a whole: Deep quantitative profiling of the T cell receptor repertoire was used in the study to follow responses to a trivalent subunit inactivated influenza vaccine.

Libraries were made using RT-PCR. Reads for this sample came from an Illumina HiSeq 2500. The public reads were run again by TCRdb, first through fastp at Q25 and then through MiXCR, and only productive beta chains were kept. A single entry per CDR3 protein holds the most common genes and DNA from its merged rows. The sample records 530,000 or so distinct CDR3 sequences, 12% of which are singletons. The ten largest clones represent more than 8.5% of the sample. A few counts support this clonotype. Its antigen specificity is not known. Per-base qualities were not stored, and no clone one base away is much larger. The CDR1 and CDR2 encoded by the germline V gene are SGHRS and YFSETQ. The germline ends are 16 bases apart after V is trimmed by 2 bases and J by 8 bases. Spanning cysteine to phenylalanine, the CDR3 consists of 15 amino acids. This entry keeps only the CDR3 DNA: 45 bases, framed from base 1.

What the authors observed across the whole study: It was suggested by the authors that each seasonal influenza vaccination may recruit only a limited number of new T cells.

The clonotype was recovered from a man aged 45-60 years who received an inactivated influenza vaccine. Donor details come from another sample of the same person, matched by shared clones. The material sequenced was PBMCs from blood, taken on the day of vaccination. The rearrangement joined TRBV5-1 to TRBJ1-4, with no reliable assignment of the D segment. The DNA reads as follows: TGCGCCAGCAGCTTTAATGCGGGGTTGAACGAAAAACTGTTTTTT. It codes for CASSFNAGLNEKLFF.